What follows are 5 T cell receptor beta chains derived from one specimen sequenced in a study of blood T cells in healthy people across ages. A J-beta primer mix and a sample-barcoded 5' primer were used in a second PCR of roughly 7 to 12 cycles. TCRdb re-called the 5' RACE reads through MiXCR, storing one row per CDR3 protein. The sample consists of some 1.5 million distinct CDR3 sequences, roughly 27% of them appearing once. Sequencing was performed on blood. The receptor set was obtained from a young woman in good health.

The V gene is TRBV21-1, the J gene TRBJ2-5; the table's TRBD1 call for D was not verified on the DNA. TRBV21-1 is labeled a pseudogene. The CDR3 sequence is 16 residues long. The CDR3 DNA sequence: TGTGCCAGCAGCTTTCCCGGGACAGGGGGAGGAGAGACCCAGTACTTC. Translated: CASSFPGTGGGETQYF.

The rearrangement uses TRBV18 and TRBJ2-5, with a tentative D call TRBD2 (6 bases). Germline V CDR1 and CDR2: KGHSH, LQKENI. Deletions cut 4 bases from V and 4 bases from J, with 13 bases between. This CDR3 is built from 14 residues. The CDR3 loop is CASSLDSGRETQYF. The CDR3 DNA sequence: TGTGCCAGCTCACTCGACTCCGGGAGAGAGACCCAGTACTTC.

A few counts support this clonotype. The V gene is TRBV4-1, the J gene TRBJ2-3; D gene ambiguous. The germline V gene has CDR1 MGHRA and CDR2 YSYEKL. V lost 0 bases, J lost 4 bases, and 17 bases lay in between. The CDR3 runs to 17 residues. CDR3 region: CASSQDRSSLVADTQYF. CDR3 DNA sequence: TGCGCCAGCAGCCAAGATCGGTCAAGCCTAGTCGCAGATACGCAGTATTTT.

This clonotype was counted a few times. V gene TRBV6-2 or TRBV6-3 combines with J gene TRBJ2-6, with D maybe TRBD1 (5 bases). This CDR3 is 15 amino acids long. The V end lost 7 bases, the J end lost 2 bases, and 12 bases lay between the germline ends. Germline CDR1 is MNHEY and CDR2 is SVGEGT. CDR3 region: CASTAPGTGANVLTF. The CDR3 DNA is TGTGCCAGCACGGCCCCAGGGACTGGGGCCAACGTCCTGACTTTC.

This rearrangement joins TRBV5-1 to TRBJ2-1, with TRBD2 matching 11 bases. V was pared by 2 bases and J by 4 bases, with 8 bases of the junction left unmatched. The CDR3 is 17 residues long. Germline CDR1 SGHRS, CDR2 YFSETQ. The CDR3 nucleotides are TGCGCCAGCAGCTTCGATGGGCTAGCGGGGGGTTACAATGAGCAGTTCTTC. This codes for CASSFDGLAGGYNEQFF.